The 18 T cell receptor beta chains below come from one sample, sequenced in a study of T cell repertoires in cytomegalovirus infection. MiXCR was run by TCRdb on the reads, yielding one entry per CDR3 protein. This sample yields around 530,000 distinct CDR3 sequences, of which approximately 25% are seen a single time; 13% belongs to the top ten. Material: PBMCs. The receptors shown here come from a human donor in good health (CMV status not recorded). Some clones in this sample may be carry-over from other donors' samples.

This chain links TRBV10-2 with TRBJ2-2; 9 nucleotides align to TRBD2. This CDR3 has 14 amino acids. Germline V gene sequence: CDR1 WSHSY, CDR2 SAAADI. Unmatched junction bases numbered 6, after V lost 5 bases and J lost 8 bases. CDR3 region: CASSIAGAGGELFF. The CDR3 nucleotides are TGCGCCAGCAGTATAGCGGGAGCAGGGGGGGAGCTGTTTTTT.

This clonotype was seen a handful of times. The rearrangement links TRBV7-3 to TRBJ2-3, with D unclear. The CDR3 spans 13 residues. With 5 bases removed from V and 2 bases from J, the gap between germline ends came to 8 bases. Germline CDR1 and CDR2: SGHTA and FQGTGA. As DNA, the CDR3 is TGTGCCAGCAGCAGACGGGCCACAGATACGCAGTATTTT. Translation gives CASSRRATDTQYF.

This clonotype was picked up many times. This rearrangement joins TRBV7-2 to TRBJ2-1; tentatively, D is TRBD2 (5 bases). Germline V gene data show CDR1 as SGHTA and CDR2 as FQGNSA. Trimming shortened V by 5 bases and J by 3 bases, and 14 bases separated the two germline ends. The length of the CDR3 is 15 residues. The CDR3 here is CASSVDLANYNEQFF. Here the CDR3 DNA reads TGTGCCAGCAGCGTAGACCTAGCTAACTACAATGAGCAGTTCTTC.

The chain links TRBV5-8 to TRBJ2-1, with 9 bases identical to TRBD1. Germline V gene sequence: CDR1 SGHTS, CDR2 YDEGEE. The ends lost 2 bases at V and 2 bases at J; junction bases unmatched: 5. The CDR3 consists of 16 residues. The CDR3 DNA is TGTGCCAGCAGCTTTTTCCGGGACAGGGCCTACAATGAGCAGTTCTTC. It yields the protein CASSFFRDRAYNEQFF.

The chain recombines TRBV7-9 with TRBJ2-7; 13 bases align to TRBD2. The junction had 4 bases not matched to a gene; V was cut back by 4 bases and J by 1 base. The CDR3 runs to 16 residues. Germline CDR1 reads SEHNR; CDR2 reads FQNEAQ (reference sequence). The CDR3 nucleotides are TGTGCCAGCAGCTCATTACTAGCGGGAGGGTCCTACGAGCAGTACTTC. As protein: CASSSLLAGGSYEQYF. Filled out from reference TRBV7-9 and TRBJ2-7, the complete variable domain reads DTGVSQNPRHKITKRGQNVTFRCDPISEHNRLYWYRQTLGQGPEFLTYFQNEAQLEKSRLLSDRFSAERPKGSFSTLEIQRTEQGDSAMYLCASSSLLAGGSYEQYFGPGTRLTVT.

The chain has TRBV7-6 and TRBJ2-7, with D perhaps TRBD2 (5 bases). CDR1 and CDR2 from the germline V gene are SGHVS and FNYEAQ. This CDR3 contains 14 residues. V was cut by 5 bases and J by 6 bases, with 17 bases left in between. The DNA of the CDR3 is TGTGCCAGCAGCCCTACCGACCGAGGGTCCGAGCAGTACTTC. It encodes CASSPTDRGSEQYF.

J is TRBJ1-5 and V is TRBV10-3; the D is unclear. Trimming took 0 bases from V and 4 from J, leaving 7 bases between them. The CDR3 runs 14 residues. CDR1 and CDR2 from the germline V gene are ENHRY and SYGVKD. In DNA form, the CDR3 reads TGTGCCATCAGTGAGTCTCGGGGTAATCAGCCCCAGCATTTT. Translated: CAISESRGNQPQHF.

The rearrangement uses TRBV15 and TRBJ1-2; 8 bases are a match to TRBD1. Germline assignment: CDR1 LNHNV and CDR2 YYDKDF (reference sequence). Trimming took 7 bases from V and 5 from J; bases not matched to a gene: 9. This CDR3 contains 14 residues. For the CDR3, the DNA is TGTGCCACCAATATCGACAGGGGTGCGTATGGCTACACCTTC. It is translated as CATNIDRGAYGYTF.

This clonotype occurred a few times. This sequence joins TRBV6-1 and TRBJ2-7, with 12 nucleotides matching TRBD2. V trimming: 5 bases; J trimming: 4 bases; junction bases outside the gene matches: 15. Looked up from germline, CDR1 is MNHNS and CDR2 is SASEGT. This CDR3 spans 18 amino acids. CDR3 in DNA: TGTGCCAGCAGTTACTCCCCGGGAGGACTAGCGGGGATATACGAGCAGTACTTC. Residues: CASSYSPGGLAGIYEQYF.

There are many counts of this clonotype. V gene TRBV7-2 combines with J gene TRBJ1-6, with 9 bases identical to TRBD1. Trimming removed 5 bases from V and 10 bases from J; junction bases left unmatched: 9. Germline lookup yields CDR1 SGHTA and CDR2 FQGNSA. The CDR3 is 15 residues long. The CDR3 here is CASSISGQGNSPLHF. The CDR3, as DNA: TGTGCCAGCAGCATATCGGGACAGGGCAACTCACCCCTCCACTTT.

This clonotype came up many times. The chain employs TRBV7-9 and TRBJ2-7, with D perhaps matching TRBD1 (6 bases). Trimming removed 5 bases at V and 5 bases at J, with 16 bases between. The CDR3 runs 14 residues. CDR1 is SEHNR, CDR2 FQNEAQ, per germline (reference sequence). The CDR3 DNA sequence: TGTGCCAGCAGCCACAGGGATAAAGCCAACGAGCAGTACTTC. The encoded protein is CASSHRDKANEQYF.

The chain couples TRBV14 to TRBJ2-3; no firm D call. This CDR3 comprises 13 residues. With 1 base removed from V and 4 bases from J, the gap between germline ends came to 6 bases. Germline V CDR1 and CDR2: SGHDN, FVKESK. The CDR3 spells CASSQVNADTQYF. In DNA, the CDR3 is TGTGCCAGCAGCCAAGTAAATGCAGATACGCAGTATTTT.

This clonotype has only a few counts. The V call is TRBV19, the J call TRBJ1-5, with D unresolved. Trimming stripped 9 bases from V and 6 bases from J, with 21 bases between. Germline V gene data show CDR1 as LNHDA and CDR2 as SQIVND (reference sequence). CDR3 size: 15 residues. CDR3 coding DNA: TGTGCCAGCGTCCGGGCAATCTCAGGACCTCAGCCCCAGCATTTT. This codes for CASVRAISGPQPQHF.

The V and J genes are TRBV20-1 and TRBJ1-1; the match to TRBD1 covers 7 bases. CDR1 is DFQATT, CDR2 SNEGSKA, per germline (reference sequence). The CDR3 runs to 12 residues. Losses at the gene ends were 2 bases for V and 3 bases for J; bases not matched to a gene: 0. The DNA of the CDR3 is TGCAGTGCTAGACAGGGGGACACTGAAGCTTTCTTT. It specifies CSARQGDTEAFF.

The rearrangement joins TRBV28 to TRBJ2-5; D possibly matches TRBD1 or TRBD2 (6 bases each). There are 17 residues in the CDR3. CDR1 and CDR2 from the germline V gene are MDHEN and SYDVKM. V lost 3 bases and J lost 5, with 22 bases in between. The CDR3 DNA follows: TGTGCCAGCAGTTTTAGAGGGGGGATTAGGATGGGGGAGACCCAGTACTTC. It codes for CASSFRGGIRMGETQYF.

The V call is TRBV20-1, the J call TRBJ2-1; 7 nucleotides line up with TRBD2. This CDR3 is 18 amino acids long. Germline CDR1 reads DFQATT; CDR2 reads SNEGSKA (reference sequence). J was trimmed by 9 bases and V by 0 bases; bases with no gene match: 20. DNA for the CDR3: TGCAGTGCTAGAGATCAAGCCGGTTCCGGGACTATAGCACGTGAGCAGTTCTTC. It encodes CSARDQAGSGTIAREQFF.

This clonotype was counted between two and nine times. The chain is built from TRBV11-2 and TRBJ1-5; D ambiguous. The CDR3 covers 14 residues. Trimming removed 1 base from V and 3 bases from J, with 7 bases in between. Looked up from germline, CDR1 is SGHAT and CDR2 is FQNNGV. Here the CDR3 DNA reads TGTGCCAGCAGCTTAGGAGGCCCCAATCAGCCCCAGCATTTT. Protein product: CASSLGGPNQPQHF.

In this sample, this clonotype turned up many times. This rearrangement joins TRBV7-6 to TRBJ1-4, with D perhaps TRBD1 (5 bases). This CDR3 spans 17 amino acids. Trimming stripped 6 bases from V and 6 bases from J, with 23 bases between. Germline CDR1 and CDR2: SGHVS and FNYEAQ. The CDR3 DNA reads TGTGCCAGCAGGCAGGGAACTCTCGAAAGCGGCCATGAAAAACTGTTTTTT. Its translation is CASRQGTLESGHEKLFF.